This T cell receptor beta chain was profiled in a study of blood T cell repertoires in COVID-19. V lost 4 bases and J lost 4, with 16 bases in between. CDR3 length equals 15 residues. From germline, CDR1 is SGHDN and CDR2 FVKESK. The repertoire was sequenced with immunoSEQ multiplex PCR; TCRdb's copy has only in-frame clones and lacks some. The sample includes about 310,000 clones, around 90% of them seen just once. The chain is built from TRBV14 and TRBJ1-2; TRBD1 might be the D (6 bases). This sequence was found in a woman in her thirties or forties with COVID-19, enrolled during active disease. The sequencing sample was made of peripheral blood. DNA of the CDR3: TGTGCCAGCAGCCCAAGTTCAGGGGCCTTCTATGGCTACACCTTC. Protein product: CASSPSSGAFYGYTF.